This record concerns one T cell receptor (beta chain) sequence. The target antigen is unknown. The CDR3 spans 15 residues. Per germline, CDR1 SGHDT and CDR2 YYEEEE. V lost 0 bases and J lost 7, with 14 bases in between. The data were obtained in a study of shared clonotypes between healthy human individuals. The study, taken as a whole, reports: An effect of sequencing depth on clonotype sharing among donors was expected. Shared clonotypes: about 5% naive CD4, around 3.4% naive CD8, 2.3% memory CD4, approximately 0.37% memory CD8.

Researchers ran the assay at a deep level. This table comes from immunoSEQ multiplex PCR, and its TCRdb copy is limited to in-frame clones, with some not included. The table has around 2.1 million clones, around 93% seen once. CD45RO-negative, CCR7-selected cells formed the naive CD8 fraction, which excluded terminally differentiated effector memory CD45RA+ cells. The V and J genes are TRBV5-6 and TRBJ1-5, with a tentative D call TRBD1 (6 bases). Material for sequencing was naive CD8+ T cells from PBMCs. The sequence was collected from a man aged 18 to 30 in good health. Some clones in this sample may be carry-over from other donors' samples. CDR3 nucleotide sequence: TGTGCCAGCAGCTTGGGCCAGGGGAGAGGCCAGCCCCAGCATTTT. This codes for CASSLGQGRGQPQHF.